This TCR beta chain was identified in a study of PD-1 blockade in classical Hodgkin lymphoma. Overall study results and limits: Nothing has yet pinned down what causes the repertoire differences, possibly disease activity or prior therapy. Newly diagnosed and completely responding patients shared comparable baseline diversity. With CD4+ cells, TCR diversity rose significantly by C4D1, but not with CD8+ cells. In newly diagnosed patients, baseline TCR diversity was reportedly below that of healthy donors.

As for time point: cycle 4 day 1 (C4D1), after more than five weeks of nivolumab. After autologous stem cell transplantation all patients relapsed, and prior brentuximab vedotin exposure differed between cohorts. Note on this clone: Its specificity is not known.

Germline assignment: CDR1 MNHEY and CDR2 SVGAGI. V shed 6 bases, J shed 2 bases, and the junction held 6 bases outside the gene matches. The CDR3 totals 15 residues. The repertoire was sequenced with immunoSEQ multiplex PCR; TCRdb's copy has only in-frame clones and lacks some. Of tens of thousands of clones detected, approximately 86% appear once; the ten largest clones hold about 17%. The sequence derives from a human donor with classical Hodgkin lymphoma. V and J are TRBV6-5 and TRBJ2-5, with 10 nucleotides matching TRBD1. The material sequenced was peripheral blood mononuclear cells (PBMCs), taken before the fourth cycle of nivolumab. CDR3 amino acids: CASSQDRGEQETQYF. In DNA form, the CDR3 reads TGTGCCAGCAGCCAGGACAGGGGGGAACAAGAGACCCAGTACTTC.